Here is one T cell receptor beta chain with its context. This sample is drawn from a study of T cell changes during pregnancy in multiple sclerosis. The repertoire was sequenced with immunoSEQ multiplex PCR; TCRdb's copy has only in-frame clones and lacks some. This sample has tens of thousands of clones, with 85% to 95% found just once. There are 14 residues in the CDR3. Germline V lookup: CDR1 SGHNT, CDR2 YYREEE (reference sequence). The J segment lost 4 bases and the V segment lost 8 bases, leaving 12 bases of the junction unmatched. The chain joins TRBV5-4 to TRBJ2-7; 7 bases fit TRBD2. The input for sequencing was CD8+ T cells from peripheral blood mononuclear cells, taken in the third trimester of pregnancy. The receptor comes from a female donor in good health, enrolled as a control in a pregnancy study. CDR3 nucleotides: TGTGCCAGTAACTCTAGGGAGGGTATATACGAGCAGTACTTC. As protein: CASNSREGIYEQYF.